This record covers a single T cell receptor (beta chain). The germline gives CDR1 LGHDT, CDR2 YNNKEL (reference sequence). V lost 1 base to trimming and J lost 4 bases; unmatched junction nucleotides: 9. The CDR3 is 17 residues long. The investigators amplified TCR beta CDR3 regions from RNA transcripts. The study used the HTBI primer set for a first-round RT-PCR of the TCR CDR3. TCRdb independently ran MiXCR on the multiplex PCR reads; one entry per CDR3 protein. This sample has hundreds of thousands of distinct CDR3 sequences, with approximately 14% found just once. Clinicians diagnosed patients from clinical symptoms, serum thyroxine and TRAb, thyroid ultrasound and orbital computed tomography. These data belong to a study of T cells in Graves' hyperthyroidism and ophthalmopathy.

The rearrangement joins TRBV3-1 to TRBJ2-2, with 7 bases that match TRBD2. Specimen: blood. The clonotype comes from a woman aged 18-29 years with Graves' hyperthyroidism that later progressed to Graves' ophthalmopathy. CDR3 nucleotide sequence: TGTGCCAGCAGCCAAGGGGGCGGGAGTTCGTTCACCGGGGAGCTGTTTTTT. Its protein is CASSQGGGSSFTGELFF. Full variable domain (missing parts from reference TRBV3-1 and TRBJ2-2): DTAVSQTPKYLVTQMGNDKSIKCEQNLGHDTMYWYKQDSKKFLKIMFSYNNKELIINETVPNRFSPKSPDKAHLNLHINSLELGDSAVYFCASSQGGGSSFTGELFFGEGSRLTVL.